The T cell receptor (beta chain) described here comes from a study of blood T cell repertoires in COVID-19. Per germline, CDR1 ENHRY and CDR2 SYGVKD. This CDR3 has 17 residues. Trimming pared 0 bases from V and 0 bases from J, leaving 9 bases between. Assay used: immunoSEQ multiplex PCR; TCRdb lists only in-frame clones, some missing. The sample lists roughly 73,000 clones, 75% to 85% occurring once. This receptor was obtained from a human donor in a cohort sampled during active COVID-19. The sample consisted of peripheral blood. The rearrangement uses TRBV10-3 and TRBJ2-6; tentative D call: TRBD2 (5 bases). The CDR3 bases are TGTGCCATCAGTGAGTCAACTAGGAGCTCTGGGGCCAACGTCCTGACTTTC. This sequence encodes CAISESTRSSGANVLTF.